These 27 T cell receptor beta chains came from one sample sequenced in a study of blood T cell repertoires in COVID-19. Clones were sequenced by immunoSEQ multiplex PCR, and TCRdb holds only the in-frame ones, with some missing. The repertoire consists of 70,000 to 95,000 clones, with roughly 86% occurring once and the leading ten covering just under 7.5%. The sample was peripheral blood. These receptors originate from a man between 65 and 85 years old with acute or convalescent COVID-19.

The V and J genes are TRBV6-6 and TRBJ2-7, with TRBD1 matching over 12 bases. V shed 4 bases, J shed 7 bases, and the junction held 5 bases outside the gene matches. Germline lookup yields CDR1 MNHNY and CDR2 SVGAGI (reference sequence). The CDR3 covers 14 residues. The CDR3 nucleotides read TGTGCCAGCAGTTCGGGGGACAGGGGGCGAGAGCAGTACTTC. Its protein is CASSSGDRGREQYF.

The J gene is TRBJ1-2, the V gene TRBV6-6, with D maybe TRBD1 (6 bases). Germline values: CDR1 MNHNY, CDR2 SVGAGI (reference sequence). CDR3 length: 14 amino acids. V lost 6 bases and J lost 4, with 15 bases in between. CDR3 nucleotide sequence: TGTGCCAGCAGACAATCTCAGGGGTTCTATGGCTACACCTTC. The encoded protein is CASRQSQGFYGYTF.

Comment on this clone: The same CDR3 arises from other DNA sequences in this sample as well. The chain carries TRBV19 and TRBJ2-3; 8 nucleotides match TRBD2. V trimming: 5 bases; J trimming: 6 bases; junction bases outside the gene matches: 10. Germline-derived CDR1 and CDR2 are LNHDA and SQIVND (reference sequence). The CDR3 runs 15 residues. CDR3 in amino acids: CASSPRAGGLDTQYF. CDR3 in DNA: TGTGCCAGTAGTCCCCGGGCGGGGGGCCTGGATACGCAGTATTTT. The entire variable domain, with the rest obtained from reference TRBV19 and TRBJ2-3, is as follows: DGGITQSPKYLFRKEGQNVTLSCEQNLNHDAMYWYRQDPGQGLRLIYYSQIVNDFQKGDIAEGYSVSREKKESFPLTVTSAQKNPTAFYLCASSPRAGGLDTQYFGPGTRLTVL.

The chain recombines TRBV7-2 with TRBJ2-2; D not certain. Trimming shortened V by 0 bases and J by 6 bases, and 11 bases separated the two germline ends. This CDR3 contains 15 residues. The germline gives CDR1 SGHTA, CDR2 FQGNSA. CDR3 DNA sequence: TGTGCCAGCAGCTTAGCCCAGAATACCGCCGGGGAGCTGTTTTTT. This gives the protein CASSLAQNTAGELFF. Using reference TRBV7-2 and TRBJ2-2 for the parts outside the CDR3, the full variable domain is GAGVSQSPSNKVTEKGKDVELRCDPISGHTALYWYRQSLGQGLEFLIYFQGNSAPDKSGLPSDRFSAERTGGSVSTLTIQRTQQEDSAVYLCASSLAQNTAGELFFGEGSRLTVL.

The rearrangement uses TRBV9 and TRBJ2-3; 7 bases map to TRBD1. Germline CDR1 reads SGDLS; CDR2 reads YYNGEE. The V gene end was trimmed by 2 bases and the J gene end by 3 bases; junction bases not matched to a gene: 12. CDR3 length: 17 amino acids. The CDR3 sequence: CASSVEGAIGRTDTQYF. The CDR3 DNA reads as TGTGCCAGCAGCGTCGAGGGGGCCATTGGGCGAACAGATACGCAGTATTTT.

Only one count was recorded for this clone. The CDR3 loop is CASSPLGVAGSYEQYF. CDR3 sequence (DNA): TGTGCCAGTAGTCCTCTAGGGGTAGCGGGAAGCTACGAGCAGTACTTC. This chain connects TRBV19 to TRBJ2-7, with 8 bases aligning to TRBD2. V was pared by 5 bases and J by 3 bases, with 12 bases of the junction left unmatched. Germline V gene lookup returns CDR1 LNHDA and CDR2 SQIVND (reference sequence). This CDR3 spans 16 amino acids.

The rearrangement joins TRBV18 to TRBJ1-1; possible D gene TRBD1, 5 bases. CDR1 and CDR2 from the germline V gene are KGHSH and LQKENI. CDR3 length: 13 residues. V lost 0 bases to trimming and J lost 10 bases, with 12 bases between them. This CDR3 reads CASSPPQGLGAFF. The CDR3 region has the DNA TGTGCCAGCTCACCACCGCAGGGATTGGGAGCTTTCTTT.

The chain couples TRBV28 to TRBJ2-1; D is possibly TRBD2 (5 bases). Germline CDR1 and CDR2: MDHEN and SYDVKM. The CDR3 runs to 14 residues. Trimming removed 2 bases at V and 7 bases at J, with 12 bases between. The DNA of the CDR3 is TGTGCCAGCAGTTTACGGGAAGGTCGGAATGAGCAGTTCTTC. Its translation: CASSLREGRNEQFF.

The chain couples TRBV11-2 to TRBJ2-1; TRBD2 agrees at 9 bases. The CDR3 loop spans 14 amino acids. The ends lost 2 bases at V and 8 bases at J; junction bases unmatched: 4. In germline, CDR1 is SGHAT, CDR2 FQNNGV. Here the CDR3 DNA reads TGTGCCAGCAGCTTACTAGCGGGGTTGGATGAGCAGTTCTTC. Protein: CASSLLAGLDEQFF.

CDR3: CASSLQGASNSPLHF. The CDR3 nucleotides are TGTGCCAGCAGCTTACAGGGGGCGAGTAATTCACCCCTCCACTTT. The chain combines TRBV7-6 with TRBJ1-6, with 8 bases lining up with TRBD1. Germline-derived CDR1 and CDR2 are SGHVS and FNYEAQ. The CDR3 has 15 residues. Germline trimming cut 2 bases from V and 6 bases from J; bases unmatched to any gene: 3. The complete variable domain, with remaining parts taken from reference TRBV7-6 and TRBJ1-6, reads GAGVSQSPRYKVTKRGQDVALRCDPISGHVSLYWYRQALGQGPEFLTYFNYEAQQDKSGLPNDRFSAERPEGSISTLTIQRTEQRDSAMYRCASSLQGASNSPLHFGNGTRLTVT.

This clone was detected only once. DNA of the CDR3: TGTGCCAGCAGTTTTTCGACAGGGTCCGCGGCTTTCTTT. Its translation: CASSFSTGSAAFF. V usage is TRBV27 and J usage is TRBJ1-1; 7 bases fit TRBD1. Germline V CDR1 and CDR2: MNHEY, SMNVEV (reference sequence). The junction had 9 bases not matched to a gene; V was cut back by 3 bases and J by 11 bases. The CDR3 has 13 residues.

J is TRBJ2-7 and V is TRBV15; perhaps TRBD1 as D (5 bases). CDR1 LNHNV and CDR2 YYDKDF come from the germline V gene (reference sequence). V was pared by 1 base and J by 2 bases, with 12 bases between. The CDR3 runs 15 residues. The CDR3: CATSRGPGRAYEQYF. CDR3 bases: TGTGCCACCAGCAGAGGCCCGGGCAGGGCCTACGAGCAGTACTTC. The entire variable domain, with the rest obtained from reference TRBV15 and TRBJ2-7, is as follows: DAMVIQNPRYQVTQFGKPVTLSCSQTLNHNVMYWYQQKSSQAPKLLFHYYDKDFNNEADTPDNFQSRRPNTSFCFLDIRSPGLGDTAMYLCATSRGPGRAYEQYFGPGTRLTVT.

The chain joins TRBV6-2 or TRBV6-3 to TRBJ2-1, with 8 positions matching TRBD2. V dropped 2 bases and J dropped 8; count of bases not matched to a gene: 8. This CDR3 is 15 amino acids long. Germline loops: CDR1 MNHEY, CDR2 SVGEGT. CDR3 coding DNA: TGTGCCAGCAGTTACGAGGGACTAGGTTCCCATGAGCAGTTCTTC. Its translation is CASSYEGLGSHEQFF.

The V call is TRBV19, the J call TRBJ1-1, with D maybe TRBD1 (6 bases). This CDR3 is 14 amino acids long. With 3 bases removed from V and 9 bases from J, the gap between germline ends came to 17 bases. Germline CDR1 is LNHDA and CDR2 is SQIVND (reference sequence). The CDR3: CASSIRAGTPKAFF. The CDR3 DNA reads as TGTGCCAGTAGTATCCGTGCCGGGACACCTAAAGCTTTCTTT.

The chain links TRBV29-1 to TRBJ1-1, with D hard to call. The V end lost 5 bases, the J end lost 1 base, and 11 bases lay between the germline ends. The V gene's germline CDR1 is SQVTM and CDR2 ANQGSEA. This CDR3 has 13 residues. Written as DNA, the CDR3 is TGCAGCGTTCGATTTGCGGGGAACACTGAAGCTTTCTTT. It encodes CSVRFAGNTEAFF.

This clone has just one count. The chain uses TRBV7-2 and TRBJ1-5; 7 bases match TRBD1. With 3 bases clipped from V and 6 bases from J, the junction kept 8 bases outside the gene matches. The CDR3 is made up of 15 amino acids. Germline CDR1 reads SGHTA; CDR2 reads FQGNSA. The CDR3 reads CASSLNRGLGQPQHF. The DNA of the CDR3 is TGTGCCAGCAGCTTGAACAGGGGCCTAGGTCAGCCCCAGCATTTT.

The chain couples TRBV11-2 to TRBJ1-6, with 7 nucleotides matching TRBD1. Germline CDR1 and CDR2: SGHAT and FQNNGV. This CDR3 is 16 amino acids long. The V segment lost 5 bases and the J segment 2 bases; nucleotides outside the gene matches: 6. DNA of the CDR3: TGTGCCAGCAGCCAACAGGGGCCGCCCTATAATTCACCCCTCCACTTT. Protein: CASSQQGPPYNSPLHF.

The chain joins TRBV27 to TRBJ2-7, with D possibly being TRBD1 (5 bases). Germline V lookup: CDR1 MNHEY, CDR2 SMNVEV (reference sequence). The CDR3 spans 16 residues. The V end lost 6 bases, the J end lost 0 bases, and 18 bases lay between the germline ends. This CDR3 reads CASRGKSGSFSYEQYF. In nucleotides, the CDR3 is TGTGCCAGCAGAGGGAAGTCAGGGTCCTTCTCCTACGAGCAGTACTTC.

This clone was counted a single time. This sequence joins TRBV7-9 and TRBJ2-1, with TRBD1 matching over 7 bases. Germline V gene lookup returns CDR1 SEHNR and CDR2 FQNEAQ (reference sequence). The CDR3 contains 15 residues. J was trimmed by 6 bases and V by 1 base; bases with no gene match: 6. Written as DNA, the CDR3 is TGTGCCAGCAGCTTAGGACAGGGTGGGTTCAATGAGCAGTTCTTC. Translated, it gives CASSLGQGGFNEQFF.

This chain joins TRBV11-2 and TRBJ2-7, with D possibly matching TRBD1 (5 bases). The CDR3 length is 15 residues. Germline CDR1 reads SGHAT; CDR2 reads FQNNGV. The germline V and J ends were trimmed by 1 base and 3 bases, with 13 bases remaining between them. In nucleotides, the CDR3 is TGTGCCAGCAGCTTAGGTTCAACCAGGGACTACGAGCAGTACTTC. Translating it yields CASSLGSTRDYEQYF.

The rearrangement links TRBV23-1 to TRBJ2-7, with D hard to call. TRBV23-1 is known as an ORF, though its function is uncertain. This CDR3 spans 14 amino acids. With 4 bases removed from V and 6 bases from J, the gap between germline ends came to 16 bases. The CDR3 protein is CASSLRSQAGEQYF. The DNA of the CDR3 is TGCGCCAGCAGTCTTCGGTCGCAGGCTGGCGAGCAGTACTTC.

The CDR3 DNA is TGTGCCAGCAACACAGGGATGGGGGAGCAGTACTTC. This sequence encodes CASNTGMGEQYF. This sequence joins TRBV7-2 and TRBJ2-7, with D possibly TRBD1 on 6 matching bases. This CDR3 is 12 amino acids long. V lost 7 bases, J lost 7 bases, and 14 bases lay in between. Looked up from germline, CDR1 is SGHTA and CDR2 is FQGNSA.

This clone was seen a handful of times. V and J are TRBV5-6 and TRBJ2-1; TRBD1 agrees at 8 bases. Per germline, CDR1 SGHDT and CDR2 YYEEEE. This CDR3 comprises 14 residues. Unmatched junction bases numbered 12, after V lost 4 bases and J lost 12 bases. The CDR3 coding sequence is TGTGCCAGCAGCCCGGACAGGGCGCGAGGGGGGCAGTTCTTC. Protein sequence: CASSPDRARGGQFF.

J is TRBJ2-1 and V is TRBV7-2; 7 bases are a match to TRBD2. Germline trimming cut 4 bases from V and 0 bases from J; bases unmatched to any gene: 0. Germline V gene lookup returns CDR1 SGHTA and CDR2 FQGNSA. The CDR3 length is 14 residues. The CDR3 nucleotides are TGTGCCAGCAGCTGGACTAGCTCCTACAATGAGCAGTTCTTC. Translating gives CASSWTSSYNEQFF.

The chain is built from TRBV19 and TRBJ1-6; TRBD1 is a possible D gene (5 bases). CDR3 length: 14 amino acids. The V end lost 3 bases, the J end lost 8 bases, and 11 bases lay between the germline ends. The germline V gene encodes CDR1 LNHDA and CDR2 SQIVND (reference sequence). CDR3 amino acids: CASSIWGWDSPLHF. CDR3 DNA: TGTGCCAGTAGTATTTGGGGCTGGGATTCACCCCTCCACTTT. The complete variable domain, with remaining parts taken from reference TRBV19 and TRBJ1-6, reads DGGITQSPKYLFRKEGQNVTLSCEQNLNHDAMYWYRQDPGQGLRLIYYSQIVNDFQKGDIAEGYSVSREKKESFPLTVTSAQKNPTAFYLCASSIWGWDSPLHFGNGTRLTVT.

The J gene is TRBJ1-2, the V gene TRBV6-5; D gene ambiguous. Germline V gives CDR1 MNHEY, CDR2 SVGAGI. Trimming pared 6 bases from V and 8 bases from J, leaving 13 bases between. The CDR3 totals 12 residues. The CDR3 DNA follows: TGTGCCAGCAGCCTGGGTCTCGGGGGCTACACCTTC. It translates to CASSLGLGGYTF.

The chain combines TRBV5-1 with TRBJ1-3; possibly TRBD1 for D (5 bases). The CDR3 loop spans 15 amino acids. V was shortened by 6 bases and J by 0 bases, with 13 bases between the two germline ends. Per the germline V gene, CDR1 is SGHRS and CDR2 is YFSETQ. Here the CDR3 reads CASKRGENSGNTIYF. In nucleotides, the CDR3 is TGCGCCAGCAAGCGGGGGGAAAACTCTGGAAACACCATATATTTT.